This T cell receptor (beta chain) was sequenced for a study of spatial heterogeneity in lung cancer. Across the whole study: Alpha-chain sequences were consistently detected less often than beta-chain sequences.

Germline assignment: CDR1 SNHLY and CDR2 FYNNEI. Trimming left V 7 bases short and J 0 bases short, with 14 bases between. The CDR3 sequence is 15 residues long. TCRdb recomputed calls from the 5' RACE reads with MiXCR, one row per CDR3 protein. The sample yields around 5,000 distinct CDR3 sequences, around 14% seen once. Stated time point: sample taken at primary tumor resection. Patients with untreated early-stage non-small cell lung cancer, numbering some 72, were the donors. Study-level results: Counts of expanded intratumoral alpha and beta TCRs tracked tumor mutation counts.

Note on this clonotype: Its target is not known.

J is TRBJ2-3 and V is TRBV2; the D gene is possibly TRBD2 (6 bases). Sequencing used lung tumor tissue, obtained at surgery. The clonotype was recovered from a female donor with early-stage non-small cell lung cancer. CDR3 sequence: CASTVQGLSTDTQYF. The CDR3 coding sequence is TGTGCCAGCACTGTCCAGGGACTTAGCACAGATACGCAGTATTTT.